This TCR beta chain was recorded in a study of blood T cell repertoires in COVID-19. Study-level background: Researchers got acute and convalescent COVID-19 samples from the United States, Italy and Spain.

Using immunoSEQ multiplex PCR, the repertoire was profiled, and TCRdb retains in-frame clones only, with some absent. The sample has over 200,000 clones; approximately 88% are singletons. Participants came from under 30 US areas, aged roughly 18 to 95 years. V shed 5 bases and J 6 bases; nucleotides not matched to a gene: 8. There are 15 residues in the CDR3. From germline, CDR1 is SGDLS and CDR2 YYNGEE. This rearrangement joins TRBV9 to TRBJ2-3; 11 nucleotides match TRBD2. Sequenced: PBMCs or T cells enriched from blood (not recorded which). This TCR came from a woman aged 40 to 50 with acute COVID-19. The CDR3 loop is CASSRTSGGKDTQYF. In nucleotides, the CDR3 is TGTGCCAGCAGTAGAACTAGCGGGGGTAAGGATACGCAGTATTTT.